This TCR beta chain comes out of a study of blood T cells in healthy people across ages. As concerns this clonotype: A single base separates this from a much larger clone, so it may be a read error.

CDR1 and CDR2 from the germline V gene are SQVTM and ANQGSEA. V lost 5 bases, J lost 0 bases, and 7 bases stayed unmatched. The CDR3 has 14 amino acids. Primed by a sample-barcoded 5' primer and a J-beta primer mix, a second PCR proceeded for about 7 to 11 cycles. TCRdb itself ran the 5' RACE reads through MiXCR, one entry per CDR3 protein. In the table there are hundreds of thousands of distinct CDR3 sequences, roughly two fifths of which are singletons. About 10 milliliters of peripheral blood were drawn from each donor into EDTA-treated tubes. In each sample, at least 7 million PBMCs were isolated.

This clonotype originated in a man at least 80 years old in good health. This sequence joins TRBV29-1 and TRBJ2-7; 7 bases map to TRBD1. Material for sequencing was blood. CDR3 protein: CSVRGRDSSYEQYF. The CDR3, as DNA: TGCAGCGTTAGGGGACGGGACAGCTCCTACGAGCAGTACTTC.